These 19 T cell receptor beta chains share one sample of origin, sequenced in a study of CD8+ T cells in alopecia areata. Sequencing templates came from extracted RNA that was reverse transcribed into cDNA. The protocol was immunoSEQ multiplex PCR, while the TCRdb copy is restricted to in-frame clones and leaves out a portion. Among about 270,000 clones listed, 60% were seen once. As to treatment: oral pan-JAK inhibitor, 5-10 mg twice daily. The sequencing used CD4+ T cells sorted from blood, collected at approximately week 52, from a patient treated with tofacitinib. The source of these receptors is a human donor with alopecia areata.

This chain uses TRBV5-4 with TRBJ1-2; TRBD1 aligns across 10 bases. This CDR3 spans 15 amino acids. The V gene end was trimmed by 4 bases and the J gene end by 4 bases; junction bases not matched to a gene: 7. CDR1 and CDR2 (germline): SGHNT, YYREEE (reference sequence). The CDR3: CASSADRGQGYGYTF. The CDR3 DNA is TGTGCCAGCAGCGCCGACAGGGGGCAGGGCTATGGCTACACCTTC.

V usage is TRBV30 and J usage is TRBJ1-2, with D possibly being TRBD1 (5 bases). V lost 3 bases and J 3 bases, leaving 8 bases between the germline ends. CDR1 and CDR2 from the germline V gene are GTSNPN and SVGIG (reference sequence). The CDR3 contains 12 residues. As DNA, the CDR3 is TGTGCCTGGAGGGGGACCGACTATGGCTACACCTTC. This translates into CAWRGTDYGYTF. The full variable domain, in which reference TRBV30 and TRBJ1-2 provide the parts outside the CDR3, is SQTIHQWPATLVQPVGSPLSLECTVEGTSNPNLYWYRQAAGRGLQLLFYSVGIGQISSEVPQNLSASRPQDRQFILSSKKLLLSDSGFYLCAWRGTDYGYTFGSGTRLTVV.

Notes on this clone: Additional DNA sequences in this sample encode the identical CDR3. The genes are TRBV2 and TRBJ2-7; D is undetermined. V was pared by 5 bases and J by 0 bases, with 5 bases between. The CDR3 totals 12 residues. Germline V gene data show CDR1 as SNHLY and CDR2 as FYNNEI. The CDR3 bases are TGTGCCAGCAGTTTTAGCTCCTACGAGCAGTACTTC. Its translation is CASSFSSYEQYF.

The chain is built from TRBV5-1 and TRBJ1-2; a possible D gene is TRBD1 (5 bases). V was pared by 4 bases and J by 7 bases, with 20 bases between. The CDR3 is 15 residues long. Germline CDR1 is SGHRS and CDR2 is YFSETQ. The CDR3 reads CASSLPGGEIAGYTF. The CDR3 DNA follows: TGCGCCAGCAGCCTCCCCGGAGGGGAGATTGCTGGCTACACCTTC.

This clone was counted a few times. This chain uses TRBV29-1 with TRBJ1-2; no clear D. Trimming took 4 bases from V and 4 from J, leaving 7 bases between them. CDR3 length: 11 amino acids. CDR1 and CDR2 from the germline V gene are SQVTM and ANQGSEA. For the CDR3, the DNA is TGCAGCGTTGTCACCCTCTATGGCTACACCTTC. It translates to CSVVTLYGYTF.

In its sample, this clone was seen a few times. The chain recombines TRBV27 with TRBJ2-6, with TRBD1 identical over 8 bases. The V and J ends lost 7 bases and 0 bases, in that order; junction bases with no gene match: 5. The CDR3 spans 16 residues. Germline V CDR1 and CDR2: MNHEY, SMNVEV (reference sequence). The CDR3 protein is CASTGGVSSGANVLTF. CDR3 DNA sequence: TGTGCCAGCACAGGGGGCGTTAGCTCTGGGGCCAACGTCCTGACTTTC.

The chain combines TRBV5-1 with TRBJ2-3, with 8 nucleotides matching TRBD2. The junction had 6 bases not matched to a gene; V was cut back by 4 bases and J by 5 bases. The CDR3 sequence is 14 residues long. Germline V gene lookup returns CDR1 SGHRS and CDR2 YFSETQ. This CDR3 is CASSPGGAKDTQYF. The CDR3 bases are TGCGCCAGCAGCCCCGGGGGGGCCAAAGATACGCAGTATTTT.

Here the CDR3 reads CASSDTEVQPQHF. For the CDR3, the DNA is TGTGCCAGCAGTGACACTGAGGTTCAGCCCCAGCATTTT. The chain uses TRBV2 and TRBJ1-5, with D unclear. V was clipped by 3 bases and J by 6 bases, with 9 bases between them. The germline CDR1 and CDR2 sequences are SNHLY and FYNNEI. The CDR3 has 13 residues.

The rearrangement links TRBV29-1 to TRBJ1-5, with a possible D match to TRBD1 (6 bases). CDR3 length: 14 residues. The V end lost 4 bases, the J end lost 2 bases, and 12 bases lay between the germline ends. Per the germline V gene, CDR1 is SQVTM and CDR2 is ANQGSEA. The CDR3 nucleotides read TGCAGCGTTGGTCCGGGACACCGCAATCAGCCCCAGCATTTT. Protein sequence: CSVGPGHRNQPQHF.

Only a few counts were recorded for this clone. The J gene is TRBJ2-7, the V gene TRBV29-1; D gene uncertain. Germline lookup yields CDR1 SQVTM and CDR2 ANQGSEA. The CDR3 totals 14 residues. The V and J ends lost 7 bases and 5 bases respectively, with 21 bases between them. CDR3 sequence: CSAGAGPLGNEQYF. For the CDR3, the DNA is TGCAGCGCCGGCGCAGGCCCCCTGGGTAACGAGCAGTACTTC.

This chain links TRBV18 with TRBJ2-7, with TRBD1 matching over 8 bases. V shed 6 bases and J 3 bases; nucleotides not matched to a gene: 4. The CDR3 totals 13 residues. Germline assignment: CDR1 KGHSH and CDR2 LQKENI. DNA for the CDR3: TGTGCCAGCTCCGGACAGGGATACTACGAGCAGTACTTC. Its protein is CASSGQGYYEQYF.

The chain employs TRBV2 and TRBJ2-5; maybe TRBD2 (6 bases). The CDR3 is 12 amino acids. With 8 bases removed from V and 5 bases from J, the gap between germline ends came to 12 bases. From germline, CDR1 is SNHLY and CDR2 FYNNEI. The CDR3 nucleotides read TGTGCCAGCGGGGAGGTCCGGGAGACCCAGTACTTC. The encoded protein is CASGEVRETQYF.

This clone was counted between two and nine times. The chain is built from TRBV4-3 and TRBJ2-4, with TRBD2 identical over 9 bases. The germline V gene encodes CDR1 LGHNA and CDR2 YSLEER. With 0 bases clipped from V and 0 bases from J, the junction kept 9 bases outside the gene matches. This CDR3 contains 19 residues. The CDR3 region is CASSQDLEAGGIAKNIQYF. In nucleotides, the CDR3 is TGCGCCAGCAGCCAAGATCTGGAAGCGGGGGGAATAGCCAAAAACATTCAGTACTTC.

V gene TRBV7-2 combines with J gene TRBJ2-5, with 7 bases identical to TRBD1. This CDR3 has 15 amino acids. Germline CDR1 is SGHTA and CDR2 is FQGNSA. The V gene end was trimmed by 4 bases and the J gene end by 2 bases; junction bases not matched to a gene: 7. The CDR3, as DNA: TGTGCCAGCAGCTCCCAACAGGGGTGGCAAGAGACCCAGTACTTC. It translates to CASSSQQGWQETQYF.

The rearrangement links TRBV11-2 to TRBJ1-3; D not certain. Trimming removed 2 bases at V and 8 bases at J, with 4 bases between. From germline, CDR1 is SGHAT and CDR2 FQNNGV. The CDR3 consists of 11 residues. CDR3 in amino acids: CASSLTDTIYF. The CDR3 region has the DNA TGTGCCAGCAGCTTAACGGACACCATATATTTT. Full variable domain (outside the CDR3, taken from reference TRBV11-2 and TRBJ1-3): EAGVAQSPRYKIIEKRQSVAFWCNPISGHATLYWYQQILGQGPKLLIQFQNNGVVDDSQLPKDRFSAERLKGVDSTLKIQPAKLEDSAVYLCASSLTDTIYFGEGSWLTVV.

This chain uses TRBV29-1 with TRBJ2-1; D might be TRBD1 (6 bases). The CDR3 loop spans 15 amino acids. Trimming took 1 base from V and 4 from J, leaving 14 bases between them. Per germline, CDR1 SQVTM and CDR2 ANQGSEA. CDR3: CSVEGVQGTYNEQFF. The CDR3 DNA sequence: TGCAGCGTTGAAGGCGTACAGGGAACATACAATGAGCAGTTCTTC.

In the case of this clone: The identical CDR3 is also encoded by other nucleotide sequences in the sample. The J gene is TRBJ1-5, the V gene TRBV5-6, with 8 bases matching TRBD1. This CDR3 has 15 amino acids. Germline CDR1 is SGHDT and CDR2 is YYEEEE. V lost 0 bases to trimming and J lost 1 base; unmatched junction nucleotides: 0. CDR3 in DNA: TGTGCCAGCAGCTTGGGACAGGGGAGCAATCAGCCCCAGCATTTT. Translated, it gives CASSLGQGSNQPQHF.

The V and J genes are TRBV7-9 and TRBJ2-5; 7 bases agree with TRBD2. CDR3 length: 16 amino acids. Per the germline V gene, CDR1 is SEHNR and CDR2 is FQNEAQ (reference sequence). With V trimmed by 0 bases and J by 2 bases, 6 bases remained unmatched. CDR3 coding DNA: TGTGCCAGCAGCTTAGCGCGCAGCGGGGTACAAGAGACCCAGTACTTC. Its protein is CASSLARSGVQETQYF.

The chain employs TRBV6-5 and TRBJ1-2; D might be TRBD1 (5 bases). This CDR3 has 14 amino acids. Looked up from germline, CDR1 is MNHEY and CDR2 is SVGAGI. Trimming shortened V by 0 bases and J by 7 bases, and 12 bases separated the two germline ends. The CDR3 region has the DNA TGTGCCAGCAGTTACTCTCTAAGGGGCGGTGGCTACACCTTC. Protein: CASSYSLRGGGYTF.